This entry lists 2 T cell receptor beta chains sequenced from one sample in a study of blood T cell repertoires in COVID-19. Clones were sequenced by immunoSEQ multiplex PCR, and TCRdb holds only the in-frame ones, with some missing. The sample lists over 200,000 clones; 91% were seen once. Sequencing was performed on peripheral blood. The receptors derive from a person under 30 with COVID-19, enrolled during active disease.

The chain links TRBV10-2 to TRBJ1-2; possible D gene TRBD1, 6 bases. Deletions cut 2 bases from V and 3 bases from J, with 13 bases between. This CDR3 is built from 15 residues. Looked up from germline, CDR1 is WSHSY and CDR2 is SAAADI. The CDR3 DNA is TGCGCCAGCAGTGAGACAGGGCTTGGGGACTATGGCTACACCTTC. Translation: CASSETGLGDYGYTF.

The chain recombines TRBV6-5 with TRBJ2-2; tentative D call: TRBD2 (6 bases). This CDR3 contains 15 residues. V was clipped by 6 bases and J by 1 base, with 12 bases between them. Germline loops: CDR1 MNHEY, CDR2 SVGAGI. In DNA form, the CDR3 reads TGTGCCAGCAGCTCGGGACTCTTGAACACCGGGGAGCTGTTTTTT. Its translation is CASSSGLLNTGELFF.